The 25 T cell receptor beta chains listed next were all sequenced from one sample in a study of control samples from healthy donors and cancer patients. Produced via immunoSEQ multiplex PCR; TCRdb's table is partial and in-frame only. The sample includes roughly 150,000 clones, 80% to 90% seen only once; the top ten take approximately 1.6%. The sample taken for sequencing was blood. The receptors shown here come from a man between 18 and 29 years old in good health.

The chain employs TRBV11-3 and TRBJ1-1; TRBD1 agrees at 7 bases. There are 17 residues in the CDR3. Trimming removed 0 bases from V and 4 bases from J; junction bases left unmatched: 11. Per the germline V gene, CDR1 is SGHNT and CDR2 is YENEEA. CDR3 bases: TGTGCCAGCAGCTTAGATGAGGGTCACAGGGGTTGCACTGAAGCTTTCTTT. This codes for CASSLDEGHRGCTEAFF. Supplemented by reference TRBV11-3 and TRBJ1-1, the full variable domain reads EAGVVQSPRYKIIEKKQPVAFWCNPISGHNTLYWYLQNLGQGPELLIRYENEEAVDDSQLPKDRFSAERLKGVDSTLKIQPAELGDSAVYLCASSLDEGHRGCTEAFFGQGTRLTVV.

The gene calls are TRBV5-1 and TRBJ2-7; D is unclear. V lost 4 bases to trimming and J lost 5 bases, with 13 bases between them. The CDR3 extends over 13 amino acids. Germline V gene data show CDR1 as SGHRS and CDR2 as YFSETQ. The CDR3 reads CASSGLHNHEQYF. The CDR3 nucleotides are TGCGCCAGCAGCGGATTACACAACCACGAGCAGTACTTC. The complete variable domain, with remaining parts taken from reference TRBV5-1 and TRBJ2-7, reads KAGVTQTPRYLIKTRGQQVTLSCSPISGHRSVSWYQQTPGQGLQFLFEYFSETQRNKGNFPGRFSGRQFSNSRSEMNVSTLELGDSALYLCASSGLHNHEQYFGPGTRLTVT.

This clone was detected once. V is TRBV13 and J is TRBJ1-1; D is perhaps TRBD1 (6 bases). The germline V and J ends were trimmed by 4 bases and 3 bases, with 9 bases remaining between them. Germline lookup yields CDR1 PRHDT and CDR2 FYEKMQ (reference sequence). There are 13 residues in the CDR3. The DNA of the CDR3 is TGTGCCAGCAGCTCAGGGGAGTACACTGAAGCTTTCTTT. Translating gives CASSSGEYTEAFF.

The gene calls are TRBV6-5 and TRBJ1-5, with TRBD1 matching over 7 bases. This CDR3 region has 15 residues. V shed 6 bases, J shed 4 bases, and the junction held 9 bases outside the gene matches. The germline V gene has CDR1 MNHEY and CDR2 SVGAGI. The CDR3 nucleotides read TGTGCCAGCAGGAAAAGACAGGGCCAAAATCAGCCCCAGCATTTT. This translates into CASRKRQGQNQPQHF.

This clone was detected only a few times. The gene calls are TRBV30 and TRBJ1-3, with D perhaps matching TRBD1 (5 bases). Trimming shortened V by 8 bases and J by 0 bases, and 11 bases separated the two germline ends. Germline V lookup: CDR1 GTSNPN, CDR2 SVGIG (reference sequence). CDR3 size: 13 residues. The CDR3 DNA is TGTGCCGGGGAGACAGTCTCTGGAAACACCATATATTTT. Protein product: CAGETVSGNTIYF.

The CDR3 sequence is CASSPPSGQGHYGYTF. DNA for the CDR3: TGTGCCAGCTCACCACCTTCAGGACAGGGGCACTATGGCTACACCTTC. This chain connects TRBV18 to TRBJ1-2; the match to TRBD1 covers 9 bases. CDR3 size: 16 residues. Germline CDR1 and CDR2: KGHSH and LQKENI. J lost 3 bases, V lost 0 bases, and 5 bases had no gene match.

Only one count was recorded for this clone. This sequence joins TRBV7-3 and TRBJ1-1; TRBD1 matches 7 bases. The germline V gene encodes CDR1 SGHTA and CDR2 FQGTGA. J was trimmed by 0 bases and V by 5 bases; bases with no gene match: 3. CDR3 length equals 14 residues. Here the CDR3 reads CASSPGQMNTEAFF. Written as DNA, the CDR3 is TGTGCCAGCAGCCCGGGACAGATGAACACTGAAGCTTTCTTT.

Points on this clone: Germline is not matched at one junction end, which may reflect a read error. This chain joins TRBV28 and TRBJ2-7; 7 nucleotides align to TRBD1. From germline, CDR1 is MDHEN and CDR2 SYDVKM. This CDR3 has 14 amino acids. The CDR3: CASSFSGQSFEQYF. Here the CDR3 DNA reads TGTGCCAGCAGTTTCTCGGGACAGTCCTTCGAGCAGTACTTC.

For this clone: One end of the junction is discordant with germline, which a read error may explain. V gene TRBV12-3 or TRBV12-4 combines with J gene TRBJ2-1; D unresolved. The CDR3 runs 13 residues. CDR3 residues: CASSLETNTEQFF. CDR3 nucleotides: TGTGCCAGCAGCTTAGAGACGAATACTGAGCAGTTCTTC.

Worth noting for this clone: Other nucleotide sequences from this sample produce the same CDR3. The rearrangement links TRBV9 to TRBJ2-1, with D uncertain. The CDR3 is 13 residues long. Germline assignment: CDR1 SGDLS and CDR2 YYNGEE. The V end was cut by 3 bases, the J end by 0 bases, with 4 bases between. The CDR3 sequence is CASSEGSYNEQFF. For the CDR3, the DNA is TGTGCCAGCAGCGAGGGCTCCTACAATGAGCAGTTCTTC.

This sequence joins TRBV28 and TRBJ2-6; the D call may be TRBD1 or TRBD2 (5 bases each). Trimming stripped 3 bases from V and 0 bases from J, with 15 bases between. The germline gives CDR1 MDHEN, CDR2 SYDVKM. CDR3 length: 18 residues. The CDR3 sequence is CASSFWGSLGSGANVLTF. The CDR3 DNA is TGTGCCAGCAGTTTTTGGGGGTCTTTGGGCTCTGGGGCCAACGTCCTGACTTTC.

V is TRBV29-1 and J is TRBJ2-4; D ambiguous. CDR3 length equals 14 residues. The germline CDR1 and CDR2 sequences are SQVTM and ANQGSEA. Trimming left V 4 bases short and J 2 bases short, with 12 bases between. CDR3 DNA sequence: TGCAGCGTTGTAACCGGTGTCACCAAAAACATTCAGTACTTC. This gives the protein CSVVTGVTKNIQYF.

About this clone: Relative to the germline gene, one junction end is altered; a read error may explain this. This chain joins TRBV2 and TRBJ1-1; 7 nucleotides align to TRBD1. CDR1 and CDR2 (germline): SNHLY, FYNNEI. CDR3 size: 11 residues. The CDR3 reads CASTVGTVHAF. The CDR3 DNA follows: TGTGCCAGTACGGTCGGGACAGTGCATGCCTTT.

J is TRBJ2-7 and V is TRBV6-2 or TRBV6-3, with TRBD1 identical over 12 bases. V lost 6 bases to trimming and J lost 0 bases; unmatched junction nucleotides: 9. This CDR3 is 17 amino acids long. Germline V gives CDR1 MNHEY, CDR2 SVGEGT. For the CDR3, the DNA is TGTGCCAGCAGCGACTTCCCGGGACAGGGGGCCTCCTACGAGCAGTACTTC. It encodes CASSDFPGQGASYEQYF.

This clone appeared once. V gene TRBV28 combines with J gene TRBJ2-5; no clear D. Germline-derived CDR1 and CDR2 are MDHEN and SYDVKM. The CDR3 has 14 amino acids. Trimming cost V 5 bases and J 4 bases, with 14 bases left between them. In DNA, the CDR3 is TGTGCCAGCAGTCATGACGGCGGTGGAGAGACCCAGTACTTC. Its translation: CASSHDGGGETQYF.

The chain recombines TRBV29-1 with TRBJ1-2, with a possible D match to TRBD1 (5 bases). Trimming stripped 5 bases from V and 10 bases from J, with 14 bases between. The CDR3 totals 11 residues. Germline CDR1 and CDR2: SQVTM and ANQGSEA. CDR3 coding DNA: TGCAGCGTTATATTGGGGGTGGACTACACCTTC. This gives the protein CSVILGVDYTF.

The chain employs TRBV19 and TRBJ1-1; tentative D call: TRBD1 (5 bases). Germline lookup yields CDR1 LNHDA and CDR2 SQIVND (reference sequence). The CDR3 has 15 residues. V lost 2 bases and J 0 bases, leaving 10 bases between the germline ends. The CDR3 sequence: CASSISRGMNTEAFF. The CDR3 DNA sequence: TGTGCCAGTAGTATAAGTAGGGGAATGAACACTGAAGCTTTCTTT. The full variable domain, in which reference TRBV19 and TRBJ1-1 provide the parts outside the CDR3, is DGGITQSPKYLFRKEGQNVTLSCEQNLNHDAMYWYRQDPGQGLRLIYYSQIVNDFQKGDIAEGYSVSREKKESFPLTVTSAQKNPTAFYLCASSISRGMNTEAFFGQGTRLTVV.

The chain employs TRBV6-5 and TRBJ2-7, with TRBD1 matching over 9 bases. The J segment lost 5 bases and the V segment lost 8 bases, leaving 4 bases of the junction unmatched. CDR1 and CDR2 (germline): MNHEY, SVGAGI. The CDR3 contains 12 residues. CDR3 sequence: CASRDRVDEQYF. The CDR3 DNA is TGTGCCAGCCGGGACAGGGTAGACGAGCAGTACTTC.

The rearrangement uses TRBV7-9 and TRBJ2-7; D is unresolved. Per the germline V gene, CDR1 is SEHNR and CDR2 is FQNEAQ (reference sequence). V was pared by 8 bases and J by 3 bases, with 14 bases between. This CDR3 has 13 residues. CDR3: CASRARVGYEQYF. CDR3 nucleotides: TGTGCCAGCCGGGCTAGGGTAGGCTACGAGCAGTACTTC.

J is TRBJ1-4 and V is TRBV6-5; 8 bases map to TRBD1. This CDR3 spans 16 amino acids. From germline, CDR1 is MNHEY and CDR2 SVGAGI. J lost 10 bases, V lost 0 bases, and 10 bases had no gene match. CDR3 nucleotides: TGTGCCAGCAGTTACTCGCTGACAGGGGCTCAAGTAAAACTGTTTTTT. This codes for CASSYSLTGAQVKLFF.

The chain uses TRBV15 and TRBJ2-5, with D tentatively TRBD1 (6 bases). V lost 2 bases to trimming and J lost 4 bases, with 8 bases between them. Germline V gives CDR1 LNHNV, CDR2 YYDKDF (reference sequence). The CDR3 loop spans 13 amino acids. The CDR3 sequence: CATSRKQGETQYF. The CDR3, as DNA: TGTGCCACCAGCAGAAAACAGGGAGAGACCCAGTACTTC.

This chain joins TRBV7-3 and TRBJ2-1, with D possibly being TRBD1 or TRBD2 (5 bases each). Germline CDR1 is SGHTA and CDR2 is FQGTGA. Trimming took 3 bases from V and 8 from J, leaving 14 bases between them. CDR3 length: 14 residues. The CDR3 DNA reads TGTGCCAGCAGCTTGGGACCCAGGGCGGATGAGCAGTTCTTC. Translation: CASSLGPRADEQFF.

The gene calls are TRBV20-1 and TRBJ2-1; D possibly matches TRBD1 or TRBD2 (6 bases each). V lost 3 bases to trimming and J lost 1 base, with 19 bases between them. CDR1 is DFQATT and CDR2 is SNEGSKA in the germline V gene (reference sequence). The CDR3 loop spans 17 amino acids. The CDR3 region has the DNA TGCAGTGCTAGTGACTATGGAGGGGGTTCTTCCTACAATGAGCAGTTCTTC. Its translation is CSASDYGGGSSYNEQFF.

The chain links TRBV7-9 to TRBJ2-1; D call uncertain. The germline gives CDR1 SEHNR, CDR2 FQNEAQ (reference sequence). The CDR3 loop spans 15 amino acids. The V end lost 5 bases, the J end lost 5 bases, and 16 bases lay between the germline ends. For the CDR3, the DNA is TGTGCCAGCAGCCCAGTCGGATCAGCCCACAATGAGCAGTTCTTC. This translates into CASSPVGSAHNEQFF.

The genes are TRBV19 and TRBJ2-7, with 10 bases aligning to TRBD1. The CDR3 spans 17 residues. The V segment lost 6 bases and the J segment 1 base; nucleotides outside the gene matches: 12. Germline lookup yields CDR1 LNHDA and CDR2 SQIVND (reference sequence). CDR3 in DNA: TGTGCCAGTAGCAGGAACCGAGACAGGGGGCGGTCCTACGAGCAGTACTTC. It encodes CASSRNRDRGRSYEQYF.